Reported below is one T cell receptor beta chain. Its antigen is as yet unknown. At one boundary the junction diverges from the germline segment, which might be a read error. The source of the sample is a study of cytomegalovirus exposure and HLA in healthy donors. Study information: Earlier results showed roughly 120 million unique TCR beta sequences derived from 150 million to 200 million T cells. Study-level points and caveats: Both high specificity and high sensitivity reportedly marked the classifier's diagnosis of cytomegalovirus status. Most TCRs appeared rarely, but some public TCRs recurred in many donors. The study carried out a later analysis of TCR beta sequences. It associated 15,000 to 20,000 of them with specific HLA alleles at a false discovery rate of 0.05.

CDR1 and CDR2 from the germline V gene are SNHLY and FYNNEI. This CDR3 has 13 residues. It was with 60 Vbeta and 13 Jbeta primers that the PCR ran. Generated by immunoSEQ multiplex PCR, the TCRdb table keeps only in-frame clones and is missing some. The sample lists more than 110,000 clones, roughly four fifths occurring once. The rearrangement links TRBV2 to TRBJ1-6; D unresolved. The source of this sequence is a man aged 30-40 years in good health and CMV-seronegative. Sequenced input: PBMCs. CDR3 nucleotides: TGTGCCAGCAGGGAAGGCCTTAGTTCACCCCTCCACTTT. Amino acid sequence: CASREGLSSPLHF.